This T cell receptor beta chain was profiled in a study of OX40 agonist ivuxolimab in advanced cancers. For the study at large: Administration of intravenous ivuxolimab to patients occurred every 2 weeks at 0.01 to 10 mg/kg. Prior therapy, whether anti-PD-1, anti-PD-L1 or anti-CTLA-4, was allowed, and more than 35% had some. Study-wide results and caveats: Clonal expansion among partial responders at 0.1-3.0 mg/kg ranked near the lowest. It was also the case that some nonresponders had low normalized T-cell clonal expansion.

The assay was immunoSEQ multiplex PCR, and TCRdb's table has in-frame clones only and misses some. The table has some 30,000 clones, 65% to 75% seen once; the top ten hold over 10%. This clone turned up a few times. Antigen: not known. The CDR3 contains 12 residues. V lost 4 bases to trimming and J lost 4 bases, with 7 bases between them. CDR1 is MNHEY and CDR2 is SVGAGI in the germline V gene. The sequence was obtained from an adult with an advanced solid tumor such as melanoma, head and neck, liver or kidney cancer. The sequences come from CD4+ or CD8+ T cells sorted from blood, collected in a trial of the OX40 agonist ivuxolimab. The V gene is TRBV6-5, the J gene TRBJ1-2; no clear D gene. CDR3 sequence: CASSSGAYGYTF. CDR3 nucleotide sequence: TGTGCCAGCAGTTCGGGCGCCTATGGCTACACCTTC.